Listed here is a single T cell receptor (beta chain). Which antigen it targets is not known. There are no base qualities to consult, and no much larger clone falls within one base. Libraries were made using PCR. The data were produced on an Illumina HiSeq 2500. TCR libraries were prepared with molecular barcoding, using unique molecular identifiers to normalize TCRbeta repertoire quantification. The public reads were reanalyzed by TCRdb: fastp trimming at Q25, MiXCR alignment, in-frame beta chains only. For every CDR3 protein sequence, its rows merge into one entry that carries the most common genes and DNA. This sample holds 200,000 to 300,000 distinct CDR3 sequences; 24% were observed only once. Together, the top ten hold 4% to 6% of the sample. The entry originates in a study of T-cell reconstitution after alpha-beta-depleted transplantation in children (dated by TCRdb to the mid-2010s). Background for the entire study: The study quantitatively tracked T-cell immune reconstitution after TCRalphabeta/CD19-depleted allogeneic hematopoietic cell transplantation in children using TCR repertoire profiling. Study-wide findings and limitations: The apparently early recovery of alphabetaT-cell counts about two months after transplant reportedly depended on only several hundred rapidly expanded clones that came from non-depleted graft cells. The frequencies of hyperexpanded clones fell over the following months, and after one year, T-cell counts and TCRbeta diversity were mostly attributed to newly produced T cells. In some patients, high TCRbeta diversity at day 60 was attributed to recipient T cells and intrathymic progenitors that had survived conditioning.

Sample treatment or condition, as interpreted from the label and publication: allogeneic hematopoietic cell transplantation with graft depleted of TCRalphabeta T cells and CD19 B cells. The children who served as transplant recipients had been given grafts of TCRalphabeta/CD19-depleted allogeneic hematopoietic cells. The germline V gene specifies SGHTA as CDR1 and FQGNSA as CDR2. The junction shows trimming of 0 bases on V and 5 bases on J, plus 8 bases between the germline ends. The CDR3 has 14 amino acids, counting the end cysteine and phenylalanine. Only CDR3 DNA is held: 42 bases, read in frame from base 1.

The material was PBMCs, mostly from graft donor cells, obtained 360 days after TCRalphabeta/CD19-depleted stem cell transplant. The chain is made from TRBV7-2 and TRBJ1-5; matching of 5 bases hints at TRBD1 as the D gene. This TCR derives from a female patient aged 2-10 years who had a stem cell transplant for congenital amegakaryocytic thrombocytopenia, so the T cells may come from the graft donor. The CDR3 protein sequence reads: CASSLAFRDQPQHF. The nucleotides are TGTGCCAGCAGCTTAGCGTTCAGGGATCAGCCCCAGCATTTT.